Below, 2 T cell receptor beta chains from the same sample are listed, as sequenced in a study of blood T cell repertoires in COVID-19. The data were produced by immunoSEQ multiplex PCR, yet TCRdb's version contains in-frame clones alone and is incomplete. The table shows under 400,000 clones, with about 90% occurring only once. Sequenced: peripheral blood. These TCRs come from a man aged 18 to 35 with active or convalescent COVID-19.

The table lists this clone with a few counts. CDR3 loop: CASSRTEVYEQYF. In DNA form, the CDR3 reads TGCGCCAGCAGCCGGACTGAAGTCTACGAGCAGTACTTC. The rearrangement links TRBV4-1 to TRBJ2-7, with D possibly TRBD2 on 5 matching bases. The V end lost 4 bases, the J end lost 3 bases, and 10 bases lay between the germline ends. CDR3 size: 13 residues. The germline CDR1 and CDR2 sequences are MGHRA and YSYEKL.

The chain employs TRBV24-1 and TRBJ1-1; D is uncertain. Germline V CDR1 and CDR2: KGHDR, SFDVKD. The ends were cut back, 5 bases at V and 3 bases at J, with 3 bases in the middle. This CDR3 is built from 11 residues. DNA of the CDR3: TGTGCCACCAGTGCCGACACTGAAGCTTTCTTT. Protein sequence: CATSADTEAFF.